This T cell receptor (beta chain) was profiled in a study of radiation and T cells in renal cell carcinoma. This clone was seen more than once but under ten times. Antigen: not known. Profiled with immunoSEQ multiplex PCR; TCRdb holds only in-frame clones, not every one. In the table there are 10,000 to 15,000 clones, 30% to 35% of which are singletons. Findings and limits, study-wide: Tumor samples were small regions of roughly 1 g.

Treatment here: 15 Gy SBRT to primary tumor, nephrectomy 4 weeks later. The specimen was tumor tissue, collected from a patient whose treatment included radiotherapy and nephrectomy. The sequence was collected from a man in his sixties with renal cell carcinoma.

CDR3 region: CASSNLGYEQFF. As DNA, the CDR3 is TGTGCCAGCAGTAACCTAGGTTATGAGCAGTTCTTC. The J gene is TRBJ2-1, the V gene TRBV25-1; no reliable D call. Germline lookup yields CDR1 MGHDK and CDR2 SYGVNS. This CDR3 is 12 amino acids long. V lost 5 bases, J lost 8 bases, and 10 bases lay in between.